The clone carrying this T cell receptor beta chain showed up many times. What it recognizes is unknown. Time point reported: newly diagnosed GD, antithyroid drugs for less than 3 months. Researchers made the TCR library from RNA that was extracted from PBMCs. The data originate from a study of regulatory T cells in long-lasting Graves disease. Study-level findings and limits: Accuracy was perhaps lowered by the small sample size.

Combining iRepertoire HTBI primers with Arm-PCR of CDR3 regions, the authors built TCR beta libraries. TCRdb used MiXCR to reprocess the multiplex PCR reads, holding one entry per CDR3 protein. The table includes approximately 560,000 distinct CDR3 sequences, about 16% detected once. Germline loops: CDR1 SGHVS, CDR2 FNYEAQ. The CDR3 spans 14 residues. V dropped 7 bases and J dropped 4 bases, with 16 bases sitting between them. These same records also appear under a second study, on T cells in Graves' hyperthyroidism and ophthalmopathy. That study reports: The HTBI primer set was used in a first-round RT-PCR of the TCR CDR3. It was a median about seven months before onset that the model predicted ophthalmopathy.

Material: peripheral blood mononuclear cells (PBMCs), obtained at new diagnosis, from a patient treated with antithyroid drugs. The genes are TRBV7-6 and TRBJ2-5; D is perhaps TRBD2 (5 bases). This TCR derives from a man between 18 and 35 years old with Graves disease. The CDR3 spells CASTETGVGETQYF. The DNA of the CDR3 is TGTGCCAGCACTGAAACCGGGGTAGGAGAGACCCAGTACTTC.